The TCR beta chain under discussion was sequenced for a study of blood T cell repertoires in COVID-19. Overall study: Acute and convalescent COVID-19 specimens originated in the United States, Italy and Spain. T cells, B-cell-depleted T cells, or PBMCs supplied cDNA or gDNA.

The CDR3 is 15 residues long. Looked up from germline, CDR1 is SGHRS and CDR2 is YFSETQ. Losses at the gene ends were 4 bases for V and 1 base for J; bases not matched to a gene: 6. This clone appeared once. Authors' analysis steps: Reference gene primer amplification gave nucleated cell count estimates. Method: immunoSEQ multiplex PCR; TCRdb's copy keeps in-frame clones and lacks some. From that table come the V and J calls and clone size; the DNA was used to work out D and trimming. The sample carries approximately 220,000 clones, around 84% recorded once. The rearrangement uses TRBV5-1 and TRBJ1-1, with 8 bases identical to TRBD1. This sequence originates from a man aged 45-65 years who had recovered from COVID-19. The sample comprised peripheral blood. The CDR3 here is CASSTGQGPNTEAFF. The CDR3 region has the DNA TGCGCCAGCAGCACCGGACAGGGACCGAACACTGAAGCTTTCTTT.